This T cell receptor beta chain was profiled in a study of cytomegalovirus exposure and HLA in healthy donors (dated by TCRdb to 2017 to 2019). Notes on the research overall: An earlier analysis of some 600 of the donors reported approximately 260 Gb of sequence data and some 110 million unique TCR beta sequences obtained from roughly 180 million T cells. An early release covering over 500 HLA-typed donors comprised approximately 300 gigabases of sequencing data and tens of millions of unique TCR sequences. Of the roughly 400 genotyped donors, roughly 76% were placed in the genetic ancestry cluster associated with self-reported Caucasian donors. The study was designed to test whether signatures of past pathogen exposure could be identified by cataloging public T cell receptors. The study profiled the T cell repertoires of under 850 subjects by immunosequencing and related them to cytomegalovirus serostatus. Besides the first cohort of 666 subjects, a separate validation cohort made up of over a hundred different subjects was used. High-throughput TCR immunosequencing, statistical association of individual TCRs with disease status, and machine learning were combined to predict cytomegalovirus infection status. In a later analysis, previously published TCR beta repertoires from hundreds of donors were re-analyzed and high-resolution HLA genotyping was added so that TCR occurrence patterns could be studied. The later analysis used no new phenotypic data to find candidate immune exposures, relying instead on TCR beta sequences and their occurrence across donors. An earlier analysis of 587 of the donors applied high-throughput TCR beta sequencing to assess whether each TCR beta V gene segment acted as functional or pseudogenic. Donor age, sex, ethnicity and CMV serostatus were compiled together with the repertoire data. A later genetic analysis used genome-wide SNP genotypes for about 65% of the 666 donors, treating that subset as a discovery cohort. Every discovery cohort repertoire had been produced on one sequencing platform. Class I and class II HLA loci were covered by the typing at four-digit resolution. Typing coverage varied by locus: roughly 629-640 donors for A, B, C, DRB1 and DQB1; more than 500 for DQA1; more than 600 for DPA1; 400 to 480 for DPB1. Because of strong linkage in the cohort, roughly five DR-DQ haplotypes were treated as single units for association and clustering. Among 398 genotyped donors of the cohort, an average of about 240,000 unique TCR beta nucleotide sequences were sequenced per donor, around 18% of them non-productive. Overall study outcomes, separate from this receptor: In the study, around 150 TCR beta chains were listed as associated with cytomegalovirus. Because HLA typing was missing for some donors at each locus, association tests included only the typed subset. Sequencing depth was assumed to be roughly uniform across donors in the presence/absence analyses, though that assumption may not hold. Because counts were too low, about 18 rarely observed V segments, including chromosome 9 orphons, were excluded from the earlier analysis of around 640 of the donors. A further reported finding was that TCR beta sequences accurately predicted the HLA-A and HLA-B alleles for most subjects in the first cohort. A later genetic analysis associated a missense DCLRE1C variant with V-gene and J-gene trimming of TCR beta chains, and an independent cohort replicated the association. This cohort had only TCR beta chains sequenced, and the lack of alpha or paired-chain data limited which features could be detected. Correlated functional status among segregating V segments might be attributable to linkage disequilibrium, but an unknown experimental factor could not be ruled out. Most CMV-associated TCR beta chains appeared to be HLA-restricted in a later analysis, and the HLA associations seemed to be driven largely by CMV exposure. An earlier analysis of roughly 570 of the donors showed that most TCR beta V segments appeared in productive rearrangements either about 87% or about 30% of the time, which broadly matched IMGT annotations. For the cohort, immune exposure information was limited to CMV serostatus. When HLA alleles, especially DR and DQ, strongly co-occurred, attributing TCR associations to individual alleles was difficult. In a later genetic analysis, fewer N-insertions in productive TCRs were reported among donors in an Asian-associated ancestry cluster than the roughly 700-donor mean. Specific HLA alleles were associated with 15,000 to 20,000 TCR beta sequences at a false discovery rate of 0.05 in a later analysis. A later analysis found that TCR association rates varied across HLA loci, with DRB1 alleles showing the most associated TCRs and HLA-C alleles the fewest. In vitro tests confirmed that three of the cytomegalovirus-associated TCR beta chains recognize cytomegalovirus antigens. In both the original and validation cohorts, the classifier was reported to diagnose cytomegalovirus status with high specificity and sensitivity. A later analysis found that HLA-associated TCR beta chains were more clonally expanded and had lower generation probabilities than equally common non-associated chains. A later analysis reported that several top co-occurrence clusters appeared linked to parvovirus B19, influenza, CMV and Epstein-Barr virus. The authors suggested that the approach could potentially be generalized to other disease states and immunological phenotypes. A group of highly shared sequence variants was considered likely to be a technical artifact of the sequencing pipeline. Most TCR sequences were seen in very few donors, while some public TCRs were found in many individuals.

Details on this clone: It has no known antigen specificity. Base qualities are not provided; no much larger clone lies one nucleotide away.

To prepare the library, the immunoSEQ multiplex PCR assay was applied. For the multiplex PCR, a mixture combining 60 forward primers for TCR Vbeta segments and 13 reverse primers for TCR Jbeta segments was used. Amplification of the CDR3 region of rearranged TCR beta genes was performed with a multiplex PCR assay on genomic DNA. On the Illumina HiSeq System, the amplified TCR beta libraries were sequenced as 87-base-pair reads. In the original analysis: In a later analysis, tens of millions of unique TCR beta chains were counted across the 650 to 700 repertoires, and roughly 10 million of these chains were shared by at least two donors. To remove PCR and sequencing errors, raw reads were error-corrected and collapsed into unique sequences using a nearest-neighbor algorithm that merged closely related sequences. V, D and J gene segments were assigned by aligning CDR3 sequences to IMGT reference sequences. For a sequence to be retained, a match of at least six nucleotides was required to both a V gene segment and a J gene segment. Rearrangements were classified as productive when the CDR3 lacked stop codons and remained in frame with V and J, and all other rearrangements were classified as non-productive. CDR3 was defined by IMGT convention, running from the second conserved V-encoded cysteine to the conserved J-encoded phenylalanine. In an earlier analysis of just under 600 of the donors, sequences lacking an unambiguous match to a single V gene segment were excluded. An earlier analysis of several hundred of the donors classified V segments as functional when productive rearrangements were above 56.7% and as segregating when the standard deviation between donors was above 5%. To diagnose cytomegalovirus status from the catalog of TCR beta chain sequences, a statistical classification framework was built. A later analysis assigned V and J genes by comparing TCR nucleotide sequences with IMGT/GENE-DB human TR gene sequences. A later analysis assigned CDR3 sequences and most-parsimonious VDJ recombination scenarios with the TCRdist pipeline. In a later analysis, every TCR beta chain was defined by the combination of its CDR3 amino acid sequence and its V-gene family, and reads without a unique V-gene family were dropped. To address suspected cross-contamination and a sequencing artifact, a later analysis removed roughly 640 highly shared, low-generation-probability nucleotide sequences. In a later analysis, a clonal expansion index was calculated for each public chain from normalized within-repertoire ranks of inferred template counts. Generation probabilities in a later analysis came from a VDJ recombination model fitted to out-of-frame rearrangements, and those results were checked against IGoR. Hypergeometric tests were used in a later analysis to score TCR-TCR, TCR-HLA and TCR-CMV co-occurrence, with a repertoire-size bias correction applied to the TCR pairs. False discovery rates were estimated in a later analysis by permuting HLA or CMV assignments 20 times. In a later analysis, co-occurring TCRs were grouped with DBSCAN, and TCRdist sequence similarity was added when clustering was performed within HLA-allele-positive subsets. Co-occurrence clustering excluded repertoires with fewer than 30,000 or more than 120,000 public chains, plus five with anomalous nucleotide sharing. Drawn from immuneACCESS, this table holds only the in-frame rearrangements with V and J called that TCRdb kept. Clones are partly lost; checked studies trace under half to an unresolved V gene and leave the rest unexplained. V, J and clone size reflect that table, while D and trimming were determined from the DNA. The sample table records some 110,000 clones; 74% of these occur just once. The ten largest clones capture around 10% of the sample.

The cohort consisted of some 730 healthy bone marrow donors. At the time of sampling, all cohort members were nominally healthy, though unrecorded immune exposures were likely present. The donor was CMV seropositive and belonged to the group of about 290 seropositive cohort members. A peripheral blood sample was provided by each donor, and peripheral blood mononuclear cells were used for TCR beta sequencing. Genomic DNA extraction from the blood cell samples was performed with the Qiagen DNeasy Blood Extraction Kit. Input material: PBMCs. The origin of this receptor is a woman aged 50 to 65 in good health and CMV-seropositive.

The sequenced DNA is TGTGCCAGCAGGACCGGGACAGCAACTAATGAAAAACTGTTTTTT. Protein translation: CASRTGTATNEKLFF. The chain links TRBV28 with TRBJ1-4, with 7 bases aligning to TRBD1. Counted from cysteine to phenylalanine, this CDR3 has 15 amino acids. Solely the CDR3 DNA is kept, with 45 bases framed from the first base. Taken from the germline V gene, the CDR1 and CDR2 loops are MDHEN and SYDVKM. The junction shows trimming of 6 bases on V and 0 bases on J, and the gene matches do not reach 4 bases of it.